The present entry profiles one T cell receptor (beta chain) with its context. Its antigen remains undetermined. It has no much larger one-base neighbor in the sample; base qualities were not kept. The library was prepared using the immunoSEQ multiplex PCR assay. In the source study's methods: To diagnose cytomegalovirus status from the catalog of TCR beta chain sequences, a statistical classification framework was built. Drawn from immuneACCESS, this table holds only the in-frame rearrangements with V and J called that TCRdb kept. Clones are partly lost; checked studies trace under half to an unresolved V gene and leave the rest unexplained. The D gene and trimming were derived from the DNA, and the V and J assignments and clone size from that table. Counted in this sample were roughly 230,000 clones; about 90% of them appeared once. The ten most abundant clones make up 3.1% of the sample. Donors formed part of the validation cohort, which comprised about 130 subjects and was distinct from the first cohort of several hundred subjects.

The sample comes from a study of cytomegalovirus exposure and HLA in healthy donors (dated by TCRdb to the late 2010s). Regarding the research as a whole: According to a later analysis, one platform produced both the roughly 110 validation repertoires and the approximately 600 repertoires of the first cohort. To predict cytomegalovirus infection status, the study brought together high-throughput TCR immunosequencing, statistical association of individual TCRs with disease status, and machine learning. The aim of the study was to test whether cataloging public T cell receptors could identify signatures of past pathogen exposure. In addition to the first cohort of 650 to 750 subjects, a separate validation cohort of 120 different subjects was used. What the work shows at the level of the full study, not this receptor alone: The authors suggested that the approach could potentially be extended to other disease states and immunological phenotypes. Across donors, most TCR sequences were observed very rarely, whereas some public TCRs were present in many individuals. The classifier was reported to diagnose cytomegalovirus status with high specificity and sensitivity in both the original and validation cohorts. A total of about 180 TCR beta chains were listed by the study as associated with cytomegalovirus. Subsequent analysis determined that TCRs grouped into clusters in the first cohort also showed a tendency toward co-occurrence across the 120 validation repertoires, and approximately 94% of cluster scores exceeded 0. All 120 or so repertoires were used to score co-occurrence in the validation cohort in a later analysis, because that analysis had no HLA typing for the cohort. In vitro tests confirmed that three of the cytomegalovirus-associated TCR beta chains recognize cytomegalovirus antigens.

Sequences were obtained from PBMCs. This clonotype was sampled from a woman in her 30s in good health and CMV-seronegative.

CDR3 loop: CASSLTSQGRYNTQYF. The nucleotide sequence reads TGTGCCAGCAGTTTAACCTCCCAGGGAAGGTATAATACGCAGTATTTT. This receptor chain uses TRBV27 and TRBJ2-3, and perhaps TRBD1 as D gene, on 5 matching bases. The CDR1 and CDR2 encoded by the germline V gene (reference sequence) are MNHEY and SMNVEV. The junction carries 19 bases between V and J, which are trimmed by 2 bases and 7 bases respectively. There are 16 amino acids in the CDR3, from cysteine to phenylalanine inclusive. Only the CDR3 portion is preserved as DNA: 48 bases, with reading frame beginning at the first base.